This T cell receptor beta chain is drawn from a study of T cells expressing NK-cell markers. TCRdb processed the 5' RACE reads again and assigns one entry to each CDR3 protein, with no DNA. The sample includes about 260,000 distinct CDR3 sequences. Germline V gives CDR1 DFQATT, CDR2 SNEGSKA (reference sequence). The CDR3 loop spans 15 amino acids. The receptor was isolated from a man in his late teens or twenties in good health. The source material was blood T cells: a sorted CD56 or NKG2C T cell subset, CD4+ or CD8+ T cells, or bulk PBMC T cells (not recorded which). J is TRBJ2-1 and V is TRBV20-1; TCRdb indicates TRBD1, and absent DNA this call remains unverified. CDR3 sequence: CSATSGTGAGDEQFF.